A selection of T cell receptor beta chains follows, all from one sample in a study of T-cell reconstitution after alpha-beta-depleted transplantation in children. MiXCR was run by TCRdb on the PCR reads, yielding one entry per CDR3 protein. Of 250,000 to 300,000 distinct CDR3 sequences in the sample, about 7.3% were seen once. The sample in question was peripheral blood, obtained 360 days after TCRalphabeta/CD19-depleted stem cell transplant. The source of these receptors is a female patient aged 2 to 10 who had a stem cell transplant for Fanconi anemia, so the T cells may come from the graft donor. Both conserved end residues are part of each CDR3. The order of the fields is clone size, D gene, V gene, J gene, CDR3 DNA, CDR3 protein. D genes are given only for firm matches. Size is stated for part of the rows, as once, few or many counts, or as a class when the clone is expanded.

.,.,TRBV20-1,TRBJ1-1,TGCAGTGCTAGAGATCGGTATGGATCCGGAGCTTTCTTT,CSARDRYGSGAFF
few,.,TRBV18,TRBJ2-4,TGTGCCAGCTCACCGGCAGACCAAAACATTCAGTACTTC,CASSPADQNIQYF
.,.,TRBV6-6,TRBJ1-6,TGTGCCAGCCCCTCTTCTTTGTCCTCTCTCCACTTT,CASPSSLSSLHF
.,.,TRBV7-6,TRBJ2-2,TGTGCCAGCAGCTTAGCGGGGTCTGGGACCCTCGGGTACGGGGAGCTGTTTTTT,CASSLAGSGTLGYGELFF
many,.,TRBV12-3/TRBV12-4,TRBJ1-6,TGTGCCAGCACTCATGGAGGGGTAGATAATTCACCCCTCCACTTT,CASTHGGVDNSPLHF
.,.,TRBV5-5,TRBJ2-3,TGTGCCAGCAGCTCCCCAACTCGGCTGTATACGCAGTATTTT,CASSSPTRLYTQYF
few,.,TRBV6-1,TRBJ2-7,TGTGCCAGCTCAAACTTCAGGGGAAGGTACGAGCAGTACTTC,CASSNFRGRYEQYF
many,.,TRBV7-9,TRBJ2-5,TGTGCCAGCAGCTTGAATGAGGAGACCCAGTACTTC,CASSLNEETQYF
many,TRBD2,TRBV12-3/TRBV12-4,TRBJ2-1,TGTGCCAGCAGTTCCCAACCAGCGGGGGTTAATGAGCAGTTCTTC,CASSSQPAGVNEQFF
.,TRBD1,TRBV7-3,TRBJ1-4,TGTGCCAGCAGCCCTGGACAGGAGCCCAATGAAAAACTGTTTTTT,CASSPGQEPNEKLFF
few,.,TRBV29-1,TRBJ1-1,TGCAGCGTAATGGACAGAATGAACACTGAAGCTTTCTTT,CSVMDRMNTEAFF
many,.,TRBV7-2,TRBJ2-7,TGTGCCAGCAGCTTAGGTCCGGCCCCCTCCTACGAGCAGTACTTC,CASSLGPAPSYEQYF
many,.,TRBV27,TRBJ1-3,.,CASSFGAGNTIYF
many,.,TRBV20-1,TRBJ2-7,TGCAGTGCTGGGGGCAGGGGTGCCAGGACATACGAGCAGTACTTC,CSAGGRGARTYEQYF
few,.,TRBV5-6,TRBJ1-2,TGTGCCAGCAGCCGCTCAGGGACCTATGGCTACACCTTC,CASSRSGTYGYTF
many,.,TRBV27,TRBJ2-1,TGTGCCAGCAGTTTCTCGACAGCCTCCTACAATGAGCAGTTCTTC,CASSFSTASYNEQFF
.,.,TRBV5-6,TRBJ2-7,TGTGCCAGCAGCTTGCTACCGGCCCAAGGTAACTACGAGCAGTACTTC,CASSLLPAQGNYEQYF
many,.,TRBV20-1,TRBJ2-7,TGCAGTGCTAGCGAGAGGTACGAGCAGTACTTC,CSASERYEQYF
many,TRBD2,TRBV29-1,TRBJ2-1,TGCAGCGTTGCCCGGGGGGGAGGAGGCAATGAGCAGTTCTTC,CSVARGGGGNEQFF
few,.,TRBV20-1,TRBJ2-3,TGCAGTGCTCGGGAAAAAGATACGCAGTATTTT,CSAREKDTQYF
many,.,TRBV20-1,TRBJ2-3,TGCAGTGCTAGAGATCGACGGTGGGGAGATACGCAGTATTTT,CSARDRRWGDTQYF
many,.,TRBV6-4,TRBJ1-1,TGTGCCAGTCGGAAAAGGACCGACGACACTGAAGCTTTCTTT,CASRKRTDDTEAFF
many,TRBD1,TRBV11-2,TRBJ2-3,TGTGCCAGCAGCCTCGGACAGGGGGCTGGGGATACGCAGTATTTT,CASSLGQGAGDTQYF
few,.,TRBV20-1,TRBJ1-1,TGCGATACCGGGGGGCCGGTTCTTAACACTGAAGCTTTCTTT,CDTGGPVLNTEAFF
many,.,TRBV15,TRBJ2-5,TGTGCCACCAGCAAAAAGGGCTGGGAGACCCAGTACTTC,CATSKKGWETQYF
many,.,TRBV5-1,TRBJ1-1,TGCGCCAGCAGCTTGGATTGGCGGGGGGCGGTTGACACTGAAGCTTTCTTT,CASSLDWRGAVDTEAFF
many,.,TRBV12-5,TRBJ1-1,TGTGCTAGTGGTCTCTGGGGGGCGGACTCCATGAACACTGAAGCTTTCTTT,CASGLWGADSMNTEAFF
many,.,TRBV12-5,TRBJ1-3,TGTGCTAGTGGTGGGGGACATCGCTCTGGAAACACCATATATTTT,CASGGGHRSGNTIYF
few,.,TRBV28,TRBJ1-5,TGTGCCAGCAGTTTATCACAGGGCCTTTATCCCCAGCATTTT,CASSLSQGLYPQHF
many,.,TRBV10-3,TRBJ2-3,TGTGCCATCACTAAGTCACCGAGTTTCACAGATACGCAGTATTTT,CAITKSPSFTDTQYF